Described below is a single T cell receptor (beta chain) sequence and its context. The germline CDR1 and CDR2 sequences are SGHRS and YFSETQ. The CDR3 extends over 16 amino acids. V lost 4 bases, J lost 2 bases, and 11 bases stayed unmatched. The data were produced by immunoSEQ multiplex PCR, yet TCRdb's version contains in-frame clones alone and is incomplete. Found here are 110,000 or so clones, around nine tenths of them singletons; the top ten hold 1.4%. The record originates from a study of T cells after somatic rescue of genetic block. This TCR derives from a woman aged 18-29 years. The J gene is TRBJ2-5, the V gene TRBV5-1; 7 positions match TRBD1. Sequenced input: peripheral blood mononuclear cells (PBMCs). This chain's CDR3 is CASSDPRTGQQETQYF. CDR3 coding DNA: TGCGCCAGCAGCGATCCACGGACAGGTCAACAAGAGACCCAGTACTTC.